Each of the 3 T cell receptor beta chains below was sequenced from the same sample in a study of blood T cell repertoires in COVID-19. Profiling relied on immunoSEQ multiplex PCR, and the TCRdb table lists in-frame clones only, not all of them. The data show around 260,000 clones, approximately 86% seen once. Sequencing input: peripheral blood. The receptor source for this set is a man aged 40-50 years who had recovered from COVID-19.

This clone was detected a few times. V usage is TRBV7-9 and J usage is TRBJ1-1; TRBD1 matches at 8 bases. This CDR3 comprises 15 residues. Germline V gene sequence: CDR1 SEHNR, CDR2 FQNEAQ (reference sequence). With V trimmed by 5 bases and J by 5 bases, 10 bases remained unmatched. The CDR3 DNA follows: TGTGCCAGCAGCCCACCCAGGGGGCTTGGGACTGAAGCTTTCTTT. Residues: CASSPPRGLGTEAFF.

CDR3 nucleotide sequence: TGTGCCAGCAGCGTCCCCAGGGTGGGGACTAGCATCAATGAGCAGTTCTTC. Its translation is CASSVPRVGTSINEQFF. The V gene is TRBV9, the J gene TRBJ2-1, with 9 bases identical to TRBD2. Germline values: CDR1 SGDLS, CDR2 YYNGEE. V trimming: 2 bases; J trimming: 6 bases; junction bases outside the gene matches: 12. The CDR3 contains 17 residues.

The J gene is TRBJ2-2, the V gene TRBV4-2; 7 bases line up with TRBD2. The CDR3 has 17 residues. In germline, CDR1 is LGHNA, CDR2 YNFKEQ. The V gene end was trimmed by 0 bases and the J gene end by 1 base; junction bases not matched to a gene: 5. The CDR3 region has the DNA TGTGCCAGCAGCCAAGATCAGCTAGCGGAGAACACCGGGGAGCTGTTTTTT. It codes for CASSQDQLAENTGELFF.